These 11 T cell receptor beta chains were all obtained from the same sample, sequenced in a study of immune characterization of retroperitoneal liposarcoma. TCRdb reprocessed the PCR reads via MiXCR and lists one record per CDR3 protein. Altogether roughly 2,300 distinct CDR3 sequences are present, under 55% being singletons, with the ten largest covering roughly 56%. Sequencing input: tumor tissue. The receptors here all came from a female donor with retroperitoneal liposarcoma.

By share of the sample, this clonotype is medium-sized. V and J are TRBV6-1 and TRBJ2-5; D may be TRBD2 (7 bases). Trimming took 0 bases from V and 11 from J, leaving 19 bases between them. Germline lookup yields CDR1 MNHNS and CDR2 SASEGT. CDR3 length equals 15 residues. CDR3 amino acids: CASSEAGGAYNEQYF. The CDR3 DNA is TGTGCCAGCAGTGAAGCGGGGGGGGCCTACAATGAGCAGTACTTC.

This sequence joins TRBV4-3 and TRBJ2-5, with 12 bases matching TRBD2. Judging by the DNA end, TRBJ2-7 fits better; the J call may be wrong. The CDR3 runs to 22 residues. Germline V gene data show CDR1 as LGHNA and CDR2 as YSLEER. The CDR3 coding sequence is TGCGCCAGCAGCCAATTTGTTTCAGGGAGGACTAGCGGGATCCGTACTCCCTACGAGCAGTACTTC. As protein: CASSQFVSGRTSGIRTPYEQYF.

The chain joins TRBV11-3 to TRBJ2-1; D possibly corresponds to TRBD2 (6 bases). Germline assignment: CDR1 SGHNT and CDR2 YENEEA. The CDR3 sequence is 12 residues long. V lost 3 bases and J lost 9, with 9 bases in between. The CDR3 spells CASSFGTSEQFF. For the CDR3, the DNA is TGTGCCAGCAGCTTTGGGACTTCTGAGCAGTTCTTC.

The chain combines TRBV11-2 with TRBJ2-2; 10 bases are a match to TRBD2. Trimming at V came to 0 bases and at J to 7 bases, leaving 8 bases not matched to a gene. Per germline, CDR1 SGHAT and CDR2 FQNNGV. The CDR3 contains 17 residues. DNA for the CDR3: TGTGCCAGCAGCTTAGAGGTTCTAGCGGGGGCCGGCGGGGAGCTGTTTTTT. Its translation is CASSLEVLAGAGGELFF. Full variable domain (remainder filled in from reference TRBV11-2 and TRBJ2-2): EAGVAQSPRYKIIEKRQSVAFWCNPISGHATLYWYQQILGQGPKLLIQFQNNGVVDDSQLPKDRFSAERLKGVDSTLKIQPAKLEDSAVYLCASSLEVLAGAGGELFFGEGSRLTVL.

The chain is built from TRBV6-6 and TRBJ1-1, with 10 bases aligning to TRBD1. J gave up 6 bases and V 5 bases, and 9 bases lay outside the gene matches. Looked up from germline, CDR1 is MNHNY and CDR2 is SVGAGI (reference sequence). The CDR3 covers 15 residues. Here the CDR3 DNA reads TGTGCCAGCAGTCTCTCGACAGGGGGCGTCGCTGAAGCTTTCTTT. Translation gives CASSLSTGGVAEAFF.

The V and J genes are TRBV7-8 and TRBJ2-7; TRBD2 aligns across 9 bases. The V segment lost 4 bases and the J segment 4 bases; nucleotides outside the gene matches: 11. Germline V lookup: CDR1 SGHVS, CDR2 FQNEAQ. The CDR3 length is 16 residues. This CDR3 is CASSSRLAGGDYEQYF. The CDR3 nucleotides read TGTGCCAGCAGCTCCCGACTGGCGGGAGGGGATTACGAGCAGTACTTC.

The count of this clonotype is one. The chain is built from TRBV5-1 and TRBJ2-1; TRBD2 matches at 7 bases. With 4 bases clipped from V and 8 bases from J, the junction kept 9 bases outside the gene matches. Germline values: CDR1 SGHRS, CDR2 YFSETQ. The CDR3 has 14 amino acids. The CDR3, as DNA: TGCGCCAGCAGCCCTGAGCGGGGTCTGGATGAGCAGTTCTTC. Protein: CASSPERGLDEQFF.

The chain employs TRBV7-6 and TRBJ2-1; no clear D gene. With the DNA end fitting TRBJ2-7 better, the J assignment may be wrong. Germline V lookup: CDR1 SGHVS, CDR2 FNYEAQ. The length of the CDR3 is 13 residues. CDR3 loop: CASSRSQHYEQYF. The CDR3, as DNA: TGTGCCAGCAGCCGTAGCCAACACTACGAGCAGTACTTC.

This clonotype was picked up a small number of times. The DNA of the CDR3 is TGTGCCAGCAGTCCGGGACAGGGGAATGAGCAGTTCTTC. Amino acids: CASSPGQGNEQFF. The chain joins TRBV6-5 to TRBJ2-1; 10 positions match TRBD1. The trim removed 5 bases at V and 7 bases at J, leaving 2 bases unmatched. The CDR3 totals 13 residues. Germline CDR1 MNHEY, CDR2 SVGAGI.

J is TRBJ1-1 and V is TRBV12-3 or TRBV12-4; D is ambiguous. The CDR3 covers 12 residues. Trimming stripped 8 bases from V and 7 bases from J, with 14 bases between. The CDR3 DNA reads TGTGCCAGCGGCCGTGGACCAAGTGAAGCTTTCTTT. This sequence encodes CASGRGPSEAFF.

The CDR3: CASSPTNTEEQGETQFF. CDR3 coding DNA: TGTGCCAGCAGCCCCACGAACACGGAGGAGCAGGGAGAGACCCAGTTCTTC. V is TRBV7-8 and J is TRBJ2-1; D might be TRBD1 or TRBD2, each matching 5 bases. This CDR3 is built from 17 residues. Per germline, CDR1 SGHVS and CDR2 FQNEAQ. The V end was cut by 5 bases, the J end by 13 bases, with 30 bases between.